This TCR beta chain was found in a study of blood T cell repertoires in COVID-19. Cohorts were determined from participant-reported clinical history. Using immunoSEQ multiplex PCR, the repertoire was profiled, and TCRdb retains in-frame clones only, with some absent. The data contain roughly 240,000 clones, roughly 89% of them singletons. In germline, CDR1 is SGHRS, CDR2 YFSETQ. The CDR3 spans 13 residues. V was clipped by 0 bases and J by 5 bases, with 8 bases between them. About this clone itself: Different DNA sequences within this sample yield the same CDR3.

This receptor was identified in a woman aged 25 to 39 with acute COVID-19. This chain uses TRBV5-1 with TRBJ2-5; maybe TRBD2 (6 bases). Material: PBMCs or T cells enriched from blood (not recorded which). The CDR3 spells CASSLVGGETQYF. CDR3 DNA: TGCGCCAGCAGCTTGGTTGGGGGGGAGACCCAGTACTTC. Full variable domain (rest looked up from reference TRBV5-1 and TRBJ2-5): KAGVTQTPRYLIKTRGQQVTLSCSPISGHRSVSWYQQTPGQGLQFLFEYFSETQRNKGNFPGRFSGRQFSNSRSEMNVSTLELGDSALYLCASSLVGGETQYFGPGTRLLVL.